This TCR beta chain was identified during a study of molecular identifiers for immune sequencing clone quantification. TCRdb independently ran MiXCR on the PCR reads; one entry per CDR3 protein. The sample shows 85,000 to 90,000 distinct CDR3 sequences, around 27% of them seen only once. This CDR3 has 14 amino acids. V shed 5 bases and J shed 0 bases, with 8 bases lying between them. CDR1 is KGHDR, CDR2 SFDVKD, per germline. A few counts support this clonotype. Its antigen is currently unknown. Findings of the study overall: Jurkat TCR RNA spiked in from one cell (amid 960,000 or so naive cells) was reportedly detectable.

The chain recombines TRBV24-1 with TRBJ2-3; unclear D gene. The TCR sequence derives from a human donor in good health. Some libraries in this study had Jurkat cell RNA spiked in. Sequencing was performed on naive CD8+ T cells from blood, with Jurkat cell RNA spiked in. The subset was: FACS-sorted CD8+CD4-CCR7+CD45RA+ naive T cells. This CDR3 is CATSGDWSTDTQYF. CDR3 bases: TGTGCCACCAGTGGAGACTGGAGCACAGATACGCAGTATTTT.